This T cell receptor beta chain was recovered during a study of cytomegalovirus exposure and HLA in healthy donors. The study ran its PCR with 60 Vbeta and 13 Jbeta primers. This table comes from immunoSEQ multiplex PCR, and its TCRdb copy is limited to in-frame clones, with some not included. In all, the sample yields 220,000 or so clones. V was shortened by 5 bases and J by 0 bases, with 13 bases between the two germline ends. The CDR3 spans 15 residues. Per germline, CDR1 KGHSH and CDR2 LQKENI. The clonotype comes from a girl aged 2 to 10 in good health and CMV-seropositive. V and J are TRBV18 and TRBJ1-1; D is possibly TRBD1 (6 bases). The material sequenced was PBMCs. Here the CDR3 reads CASSNLGHVNTEAFF. For the CDR3, the DNA is TGTGCCAGCTCAAACTTGGGACACGTGAACACTGAAGCTTTCTTT. The full variable domain, completed using reference TRBV18 and TRBJ1-1, is NAGVMQNPRHLVRRRGQEARLRCSPMKGHSHVYWYRQLPEEGLKFMVYLQKENIIDESGMPKERFSAEFPKEGPSILRIQQVVRGDSAAYFCASSNLGHVNTEAFFGQGTRLTVV.